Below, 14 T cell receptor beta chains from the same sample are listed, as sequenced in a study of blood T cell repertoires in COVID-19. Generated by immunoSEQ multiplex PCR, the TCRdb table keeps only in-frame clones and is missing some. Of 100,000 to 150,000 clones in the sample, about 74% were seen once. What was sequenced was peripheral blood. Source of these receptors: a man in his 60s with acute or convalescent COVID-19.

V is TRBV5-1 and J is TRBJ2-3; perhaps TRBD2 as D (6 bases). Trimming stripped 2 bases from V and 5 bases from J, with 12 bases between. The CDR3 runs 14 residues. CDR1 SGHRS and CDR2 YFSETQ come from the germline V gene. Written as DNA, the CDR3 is TGCGCCAGCAGCTTTGGAGGGCCCAAAGATACGCAGTATTTT. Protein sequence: CASSFGGPKDTQYF.

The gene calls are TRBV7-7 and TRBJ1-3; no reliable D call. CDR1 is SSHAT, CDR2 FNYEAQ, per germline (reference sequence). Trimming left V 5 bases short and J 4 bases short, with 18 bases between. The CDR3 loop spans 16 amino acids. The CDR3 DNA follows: TGTGCCAGCAGCCCAATCGTGCGGGGATCCGGAAACACCATATATTTT. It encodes CASSPIVRGSGNTIYF.

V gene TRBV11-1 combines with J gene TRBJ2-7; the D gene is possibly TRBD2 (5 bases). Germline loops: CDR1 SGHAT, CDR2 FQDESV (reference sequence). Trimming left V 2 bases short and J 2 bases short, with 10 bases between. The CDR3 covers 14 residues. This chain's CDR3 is CASSLKLVTYEQYF. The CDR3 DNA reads TGTGCCAGCAGCTTAAAACTAGTCACCTACGAGCAGTACTTC.

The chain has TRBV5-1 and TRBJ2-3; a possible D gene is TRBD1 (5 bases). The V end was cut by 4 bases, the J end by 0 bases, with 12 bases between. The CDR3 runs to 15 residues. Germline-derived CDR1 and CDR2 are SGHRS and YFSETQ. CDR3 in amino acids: CASSPDSTSTDTQYF. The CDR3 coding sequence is TGCGCCAGCAGCCCTGACAGCACTAGCACAGATACGCAGTATTTT.

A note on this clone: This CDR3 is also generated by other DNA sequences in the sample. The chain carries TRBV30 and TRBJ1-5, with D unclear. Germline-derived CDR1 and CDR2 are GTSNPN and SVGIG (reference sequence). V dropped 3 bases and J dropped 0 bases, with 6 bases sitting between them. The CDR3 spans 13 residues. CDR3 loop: CAWSGGSNQPQHF. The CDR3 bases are TGTGCCTGGAGCGGCGGTAGCAATCAGCCCCAGCATTTT.

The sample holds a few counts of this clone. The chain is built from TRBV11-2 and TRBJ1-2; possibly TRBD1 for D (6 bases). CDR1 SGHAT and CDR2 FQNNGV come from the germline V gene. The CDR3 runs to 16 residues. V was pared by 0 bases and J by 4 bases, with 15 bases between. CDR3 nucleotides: TGTGCCAGCAGCTTAGACCCAGGACAGCGTCGCTATGGCTACACCTTC. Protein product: CASSLDPGQRRYGYTF. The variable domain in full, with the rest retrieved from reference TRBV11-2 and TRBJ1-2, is EAGVAQSPRYKIIEKRQSVAFWCNPISGHATLYWYQQILGQGPKLLIQFQNNGVVDDSQLPKDRFSAERLKGVDSTLKIQPAKLEDSAVYLCASSLDPGQRRYGYTFGSGTRLTVV.

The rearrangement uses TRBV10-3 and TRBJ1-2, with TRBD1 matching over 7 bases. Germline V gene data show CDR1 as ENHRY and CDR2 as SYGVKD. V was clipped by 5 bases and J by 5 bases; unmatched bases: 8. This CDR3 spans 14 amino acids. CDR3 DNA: TGTGCCATCAGTTTCTCAGGGACAGTGTATGGCTACACCTTC. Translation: CAISFSGTVYGYTF.

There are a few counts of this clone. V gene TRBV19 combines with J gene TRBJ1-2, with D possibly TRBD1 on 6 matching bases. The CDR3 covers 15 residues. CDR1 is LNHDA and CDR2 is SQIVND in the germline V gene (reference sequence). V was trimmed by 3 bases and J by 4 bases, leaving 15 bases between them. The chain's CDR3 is CASSIVGGRGYGYTF. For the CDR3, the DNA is TGTGCCAGTAGTATTGTAGGGGGTCGTGGCTATGGCTACACCTTC.

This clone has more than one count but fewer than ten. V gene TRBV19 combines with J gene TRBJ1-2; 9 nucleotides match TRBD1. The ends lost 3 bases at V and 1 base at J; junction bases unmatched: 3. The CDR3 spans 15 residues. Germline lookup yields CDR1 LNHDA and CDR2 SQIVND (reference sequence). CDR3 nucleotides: TGTGCCAGTAGTATGACAGGGGGAGTTAACTATGGCTACACCTTC. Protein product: CASSMTGGVNYGYTF.

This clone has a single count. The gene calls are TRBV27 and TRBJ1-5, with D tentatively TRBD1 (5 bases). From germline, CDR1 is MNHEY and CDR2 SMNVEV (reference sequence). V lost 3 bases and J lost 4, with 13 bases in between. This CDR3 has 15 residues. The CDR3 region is CASSLWGDSNQPQHF. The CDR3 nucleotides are TGTGCCAGCAGTTTGTGGGGGGATAGTAATCAGCCCCAGCATTTT.

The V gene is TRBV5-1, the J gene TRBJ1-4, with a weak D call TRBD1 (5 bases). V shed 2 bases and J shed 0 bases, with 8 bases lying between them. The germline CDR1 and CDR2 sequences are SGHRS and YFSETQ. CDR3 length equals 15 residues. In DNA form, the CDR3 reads TGCGCCAGCAGCTTCGGGGGGGCAACTAATGAAAAACTGTTTTTT. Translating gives CASSFGGATNEKLFF.

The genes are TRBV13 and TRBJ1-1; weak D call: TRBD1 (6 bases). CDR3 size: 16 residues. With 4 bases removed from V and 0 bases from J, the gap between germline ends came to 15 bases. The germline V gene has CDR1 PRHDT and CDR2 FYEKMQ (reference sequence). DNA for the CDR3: TGTGCCAGCAGCTATAACTGGGACACCCTGAACACTGAAGCTTTCTTT. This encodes CASSYNWDTLNTEAFF.

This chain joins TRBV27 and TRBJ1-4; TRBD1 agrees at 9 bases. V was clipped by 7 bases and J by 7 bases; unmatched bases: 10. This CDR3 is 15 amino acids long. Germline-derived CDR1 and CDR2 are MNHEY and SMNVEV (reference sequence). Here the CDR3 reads CASTPGDRVGEKLFF. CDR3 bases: TGTGCCAGCACCCCGGGGGACAGGGTGGGTGAAAAACTGTTTTTT.

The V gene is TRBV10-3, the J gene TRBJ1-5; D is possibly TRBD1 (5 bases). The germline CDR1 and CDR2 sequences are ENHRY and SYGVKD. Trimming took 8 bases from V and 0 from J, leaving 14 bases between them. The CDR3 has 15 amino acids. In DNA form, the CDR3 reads TGTGCCATCGCGAGTCAGCAGGGTAGCAATCAGCCCCAGCATTTT. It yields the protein CAIASQQGSNQPQHF.